What follows are 29 T cell receptor beta chains derived from one specimen sequenced in a study of CD8 T cells in Susac syndrome. An input of about 0.45 to 1 ug of RNA was subjected to reverse transcription using random hexamers. TCRdb reprocessed the immunoSEQ multiplex PCR reads via MiXCR and lists one record per CDR3 protein. This sample has tens of thousands of distinct CDR3 sequences, with roughly 92% found just once. The sample taken for sequencing was CD8+ T cells from PBMCs. The origin of the receptors is a human donor in good health.

This rearrangement joins TRBV7-2 to TRBJ2-7; D is possibly TRBD1 or TRBD2 (6 bases each). The CDR3 totals 18 residues. Germline V gene lookup returns CDR1 SGHTA and CDR2 FQGNSA. Trimming took 0 bases from V and 5 from J, leaving 23 bases between them. Here the CDR3 DNA reads TGTGCCAGCAGCTTAGCGAGGGTAAGGGAACAGGGAGGCAACGAGCAGTACTTC. Protein sequence: CASSLARVREQGGNEQYF.

This rearrangement joins TRBV5-1 to TRBJ2-7; 9 nucleotides line up with TRBD1. CDR3 size: 16 residues. After removal of 0 bases from V and 4 bases from J, the junction contained 8 bases not matched to a gene. The germline V gene has CDR1 SGHRS and CDR2 YFSETQ. CDR3 coding DNA: TGCGCCAGCAGCTTGGGACCCTCACAGGGGGCATACGAGCAGTACTTC. Translated: CASSLGPSQGAYEQYF.

This clonotype occurred once. The chain has TRBV5-6 and TRBJ2-5; D is possibly TRBD1 or TRBD2 (5 bases each). The V end was cut by 2 bases, the J end by 9 bases, with 14 bases between. The length of the CDR3 is 13 residues. From germline, CDR1 is SGHDT and CDR2 YYEEEE. The DNA for the CDR3 is TGTGCCAGCAGCTTATGGGCCGGGGACCCCCAGTACTTC. This sequence encodes CASSLWAGDPQYF.

The chain uses TRBV13 and TRBJ2-5, with TRBD2 matching over 11 bases. Germline CDR1 and CDR2: PRHDT and FYEKMQ (reference sequence). V was pared by 1 base and J by 0 bases, with 7 bases of the junction left unmatched. The CDR3 contains 18 residues. DNA for the CDR3: TGTGCCAGCAGCTTAGATGCGTCACTAGCGGGGGACCAAGAGACCCAGTACTTC. Translation: CASSLDASLAGDQETQYF. Looking up the rest from reference TRBV13 and TRBJ2-5 gives the full variable domain: AAGVIQSPRHLIKEKRETATLKCYPIPRHDTVYWYQQGPGQDPQFLISFYEKMQSDKGSIPDRFSAQQFSDYHSELNMSSLELGDSALYFCASSLDASLAGDQETQYFGPGTRLLVL.

CDR3 in DNA: TGCGCCAGCAGCTTTGGACGGTTCTGGTCTGGAAACACCATATATTTT. Translated: CASSFGRFWSGNTIYF. The genes are TRBV5-1 and TRBJ1-3; unclear D gene. V was shortened by 2 bases and J by 1 base, with 13 bases between the two germline ends. The germline V gene has CDR1 SGHRS and CDR2 YFSETQ. The CDR3 runs 16 residues.

The V gene is TRBV13, the J gene TRBJ2-3; 11 bases match TRBD1. Per the germline V gene, CDR1 is PRHDT and CDR2 is FYEKMQ (reference sequence). This CDR3 spans 16 amino acids. V lost 4 bases, J lost 2 bases, and 5 bases stayed unmatched. The DNA of the CDR3 is TGTGCCAGCAGCTCCGAGGACAGGGGGCCCACAGATACGCAGTATTTT. This sequence encodes CASSSEDRGPTDTQYF.

This sequence joins TRBV4-3 and TRBJ1-4; a weak D match, TRBD1 (5 bases). V was cut by 0 bases and J by 14 bases, with 16 bases left in between. Germline CDR1 and CDR2: LGHNA and YSLEER. The CDR3 totals 14 residues. CDR3 loop: CASSQDIGGWNLFF. CDR3 sequence (DNA): TGCGCCAGCAGCCAAGATATTGGGGGTTGGAATCTGTTTTTT.

The chain is built from TRBV28 and TRBJ2-2; D possibly uses TRBD1 or TRBD2 (6 bases each). Germline CDR1 MDHEN, CDR2 SYDVKM. The CDR3 has 18 residues. The germline V and J ends were trimmed by 4 bases and 5 bases, with 23 bases remaining between them. The CDR3 sequence is CASSSTGEIGGRTGELFF. DNA of the CDR3: TGTGCCAGCAGTTCCACCGGAGAGATAGGGGGGAGGACCGGGGAGCTGTTTTTT.

The CDR3 spells CASSFRAAGGPNEQFF. The DNA of the CDR3 is TGTGCCAGCAGTTTCCGGGCGGCGGGGGGGCCCAATGAGCAGTTCTTC. The J gene is TRBJ2-1, the V gene TRBV12-3 or TRBV12-4; 9 nucleotides agree with TRBD2. The CDR3 covers 16 residues. J was trimmed by 6 bases and V by 3 bases; bases with no gene match: 9.

DNA of the CDR3: TGTGCCAGCAGCCACCAGCACGAGATAGCGGGGGGGCGTGAGCAGTTCTTC. Protein: CASSHQHEIAGGREQFF. This sequence joins TRBV5-5 and TRBJ2-1; 11 nucleotides line up with TRBD2. In germline, CDR1 is SGHKS, CDR2 YYEKEE (reference sequence). Trimming took 4 bases from V and 9 from J; bases not matched to a gene: 15. This CDR3 is built from 17 residues.

The V gene is TRBV27, the J gene TRBJ2-3, with 9 bases matching TRBD2. V lost 10 bases, J lost 4 bases, and 9 bases stayed unmatched. Germline V gene sequence: CDR1 MNHEY, CDR2 SMNVEV (reference sequence). The CDR3 extends over 14 amino acids. CDR3 amino acids: CAISRGGPPDTQYF. The CDR3 DNA follows: TGTGCCATCTCGCGGGGGGGTCCGCCAGATACGCAGTATTTT.

This clonotype was counted between two and nine times. V is TRBV2 and J is TRBJ2-7, with 7 bases that match TRBD1. The V segment lost 3 bases and the J segment 6 bases; nucleotides outside the gene matches: 2. Germline CDR1 SNHLY, CDR2 FYNNEI. CDR3 size: 12 residues. The CDR3 nucleotides are TGTGCCAGCAGTGATAGACAGGGCGAGCAGTACTTC. Encoded protein: CASSDRQGEQYF.

The count of this clonotype is one. This sequence joins TRBV19 and TRBJ2-1; D may be TRBD1 (5 bases). The CDR3 covers 14 residues. V was pared by 4 bases and J by 6 bases, with 13 bases between. Per germline, CDR1 LNHDA and CDR2 SQIVND (reference sequence). CDR3 sequence reads: CASSTLDSSNEQFF. The CDR3 region has the DNA TGTGCCAGTAGTACCCTAGACAGCAGCAATGAGCAGTTCTTC.

The chain joins TRBV5-1 to TRBJ2-3; perhaps TRBD2 as D (5 bases). This CDR3 is 18 amino acids long. V was trimmed by 0 bases and J by 1 base, leaving 18 bases between them. Germline V gene data show CDR1 as SGHRS and CDR2 as YFSETQ. In DNA, the CDR3 is TGCGCCAGCAGCTTGGCGGGGTTATATCTCCTAGGCACAGATACGCAGTATTTT. Translating it yields CASSLAGLYLLGTDTQYF. Full variable domain (missing parts from reference TRBV5-1 and TRBJ2-3): KAGVTQTPRYLIKTRGQQVTLSCSPISGHRSVSWYQQTPGQGLQFLFEYFSETQRNKGNFPGRFSGRQFSNSRSEMNVSTLELGDSALYLCASSLAGLYLLGTDTQYFGPGTRLTVL.

The rearrangement joins TRBV5-1 to TRBJ2-1; 10 bases agree with TRBD2. CDR1 and CDR2 from the germline V gene are SGHRS and YFSETQ. There are 16 residues in the CDR3. V lost 2 bases and J lost 5; bases outside the gene matches: 7. The CDR3 spells CASSFTGTSDDNEQFF. Written as DNA, the CDR3 is TGCGCCAGCAGCTTTACCGGGACTAGCGACGACAATGAGCAGTTCTTC.

This clonotype was observed a handful of times. The V call is TRBV18, the J call TRBJ2-7, with D hard to call. The CDR3 is 11 amino acids. The germline V gene encodes CDR1 KGHSH and CDR2 LQKENI. Trimming left V 3 bases short and J 3 bases short, with 3 bases between. The chain's CDR3 is CASSPGYEQYF. The CDR3 region has the DNA TGTGCCAGCTCACCGGGCTACGAGCAGTACTTC.

The rearrangement links TRBV6-5 to TRBJ2-7, with a weak D call TRBD1 (5 bases). Germline CDR1 is MNHEY and CDR2 is SVGAGI. The ends were cut back, 0 bases at V and 4 bases at J, with 22 bases in the middle. The CDR3 consists of 18 residues. For the CDR3, the DNA is TGTGCCAGCAGTTACTCTGGGGCCGCTGCTGGGTTTGATTACGAGCAGTACTTC. It is translated as CASSYSGAAAGFDYEQYF.

The V gene is TRBV7-9, the J gene TRBJ1-1; no definite D call. Trimming stripped 1 base from V and 5 bases from J, with 8 bases between. CDR3 length: 13 amino acids. Per germline, CDR1 SEHNR and CDR2 FQNEAQ (reference sequence). Here the CDR3 DNA reads TGTGCCAGCAGCTTAGTGCAGGAAACTGAAGCTTTCTTT. Translated: CASSLVQETEAFF.

The chain couples TRBV3-1 to TRBJ1-2; TRBD1 is a possible D gene (5 bases). V was trimmed by 3 bases and J by 4 bases, leaving 9 bases between them. Germline CDR1 LGHDT, CDR2 YNNKEL (reference sequence). The CDR3 extends over 13 amino acids. CDR3 nucleotides: TGTGCCAGCAGCCAGGGTAGGGGCTATGGCTACACCTTC. It translates to CASSQGRGYGYTF. The full variable domain, its missing parts supplied by reference TRBV3-1 and TRBJ1-2, is DTAVSQTPKYLVTQMGNDKSIKCEQNLGHDTMYWYKQDSKKFLKIMFSYNNKELIINETVPNRFSPKSPDKAHLNLHINSLELGDSAVYFCASSQGRGYGYTFGSGTRLTVV.

The genes are TRBV3-1 and TRBJ2-3, with TRBD2 matching 10 bases. The CDR3 contains 18 residues. V was pared by 0 bases and J by 6 bases, with 12 bases of the junction left unmatched. The germline V gene encodes CDR1 LGHDT and CDR2 YNNKEL (reference sequence). The CDR3 sequence: CASSQESLAGATGDTQYF. CDR3 sequence (DNA): TGTGCCAGCAGCCAAGAGTCCCTAGCGGGGGCCACGGGGGATACGCAGTATTTT.

In this sample, this clonotype turned up a few times. The chain joins TRBV9 to TRBJ1-1, with 7 bases matching TRBD1. CDR1 SGDLS and CDR2 YYNGEE come from the germline V gene. This CDR3 region has 15 residues. Trimming at V came to 4 bases and at J to 3 bases, leaving 9 bases not matched to a gene. CDR3 DNA: TGTGCCAGCAGCCCAAGGACAGGCCAGGACACTGAAGCTTTCTTT. The encoded protein is CASSPRTGQDTEAFF.

V and J are TRBV12-3 or TRBV12-4 and TRBJ2-5, with D unclear. Trimming shortened V by 3 bases and J by 4 bases, and 9 bases separated the two germline ends. This CDR3 is built from 13 residues. The CDR3 DNA is TGTGCCAGCAGTTTGGACGATGGAGAGACCCAGTACTTC. This gives the protein CASSLDDGETQYF.

The chain couples TRBV28 to TRBJ2-1, with TRBD2 matching 9 bases. The V gene end was trimmed by 7 bases and the J gene end by 7 bases; junction bases not matched to a gene: 8. Germline V gene lookup returns CDR1 MDHEN and CDR2 SYDVKM. The CDR3 loop spans 14 amino acids. The CDR3 region has the DNA TGTGCCAGCAATCTGGGACTAGCCAGAAATGAGCAGTTCTTC. Protein sequence: CASNLGLARNEQFF.

V and J are TRBV24-1 and TRBJ2-2, with D possibly TRBD2 on 6 matching bases. Germline assignment: CDR1 KGHDR and CDR2 SFDVKD. Trimming took off 9 bases at V and 6 bases at J, with 13 bases between the two ends. The CDR3 contains 13 residues. The CDR3, as DNA: TGTGCCACCTCGGGGGTTGGGGCCGGGGAGCTGTTTTTT. The encoded protein is CATSGVGAGELFF.

The chain combines TRBV28 with TRBJ2-3, with D uncertain. The length of the CDR3 is 15 residues. The germline CDR1 and CDR2 sequences are MDHEN and SYDVKM. Trimming took off 3 bases at V and 1 base at J, with 11 bases between the two ends. The CDR3 is CASSFRGFGTDTQYF. CDR3 nucleotides: TGTGCCAGCAGTTTCAGAGGATTTGGCACAGATACGCAGTATTTT.

The chain recombines TRBV6-6 with TRBJ2-5; weak D call: TRBD1 (6 bases). From germline, CDR1 is MNHNY and CDR2 SVGAGI (reference sequence). The CDR3 runs to 13 residues. Deletions cut 4 bases from V and 1 base from J, with 7 bases between. The CDR3 DNA reads as TGTGCCAGCAGTTGGGACACCCAAGAGACCCAGTACTTC. Translation gives CASSWDTQETQYF.

The V call is TRBV2, the J call TRBJ2-3; 14 bases align to TRBD2. V gave up 8 bases and J gave up 9 bases; unmatched junction bases: 7. The V gene's germline CDR1 is SNHLY and CDR2 FYNNEI. This CDR3 region has 14 residues. The CDR3 spells CASGLAGGLDTQYF. As DNA, the CDR3 is TGTGCCAGCGGACTAGCGGGGGGACTCGACACGCAGTATTTT.

This clonotype was seen more than once but under ten times. The chain joins TRBV15 to TRBJ1-5; D unclear. Trimming removed 0 bases at V and 7 bases at J, with 4 bases between. Germline lookup yields CDR1 LNHNV and CDR2 YYDKDF (reference sequence). The CDR3 spans 12 residues. The CDR3 spells CATSRDGQPQHF. CDR3 bases: TGTGCCACCAGCAGAGACGGACAGCCCCAGCATTTT.

The V call is TRBV11-3, the J call TRBJ2-3, with 12 bases that match TRBD2. Looked up from germline, CDR1 is SGHNT and CDR2 is YENEEA. V shed 5 bases and J 4 bases; nucleotides not matched to a gene: 10. The CDR3 spans 17 residues. The CDR3 nucleotides read TGTGCCAGCAGCCAAGGGACTAGCGGGTATTCAGCAGATACGCAGTATTTT. Encoded protein: CASSQGTSGYSADTQYF.